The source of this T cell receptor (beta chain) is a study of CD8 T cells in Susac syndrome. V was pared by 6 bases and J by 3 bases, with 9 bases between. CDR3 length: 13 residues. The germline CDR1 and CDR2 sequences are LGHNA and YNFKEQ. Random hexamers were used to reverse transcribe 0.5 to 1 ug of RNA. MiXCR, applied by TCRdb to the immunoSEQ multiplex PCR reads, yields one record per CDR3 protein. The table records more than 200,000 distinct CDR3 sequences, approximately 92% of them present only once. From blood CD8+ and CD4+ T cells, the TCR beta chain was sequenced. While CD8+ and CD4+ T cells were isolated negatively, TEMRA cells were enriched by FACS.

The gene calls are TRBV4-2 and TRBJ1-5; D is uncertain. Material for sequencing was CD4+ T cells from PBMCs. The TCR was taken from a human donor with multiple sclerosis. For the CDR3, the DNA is TGTGCCAGCAGTTCAGACCTCAATCAGCCCCAGCATTTT. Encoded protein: CASSSDLNQPQHF.